The 15 T cell receptor beta chains given below trace back to one sample, sequenced in a study of cytomegalovirus exposure and HLA in healthy donors. With 60 Vbeta and 13 Jbeta primers, the PCR was carried out. The method was immunoSEQ multiplex PCR; TCRdb's version includes in-frame clones alone and lacks a portion of them. The repertoire has 95,000 to 150,000 clones, around 72% of them found once; the top ten carry just over 8%. The sample consisted of PBMCs. Receptor source: a woman aged 40 to 50 in good health and CMV-seropositive.

The CDR3 loop is CASSRDRYGGYTF. The DNA of the CDR3 is TGTGCCAGCAGCCGTGACAGATACGGTGGCTACACCTTC. The genes are TRBV11-2 and TRBJ1-2; tentatively, D is TRBD1 (5 bases). The CDR3 is 13 amino acids. V shed 5 bases and J shed 7 bases, with 14 bases lying between them. The germline V gene encodes CDR1 SGHAT and CDR2 FQNNGV.

The J gene is TRBJ1-1, the V gene TRBV9; maybe TRBD1 (6 bases). Trimming pared 4 bases from V and 5 bases from J, leaving 9 bases between. Germline CDR1 and CDR2: SGDLS and YYNGEE. This CDR3 has 12 amino acids. CDR3 residues: CASSPQGTEAFF. The CDR3 region has the DNA TGTGCCAGCAGCCCTCAGGGGACTGAAGCTTTCTTT.

The chain employs TRBV11-2 and TRBJ2-3; a possible D gene is TRBD1 (5 bases). The CDR3 is 15 amino acids. Per germline, CDR1 SGHAT and CDR2 FQNNGV. The V and J ends lost 6 bases and 0 bases respectively, with 13 bases between them. DNA of the CDR3: TGTGCCAGCAGGGCGGCAGGGCTTAGCACAGATACGCAGTATTTT. Amino acid sequence: CASRAAGLSTDTQYF.

The chain combines TRBV5-1 with TRBJ2-2; a weak D match, TRBD1 (6 bases). Germline loops: CDR1 SGHRS, CDR2 YFSETQ. The ends were cut back, 4 bases at V and 4 bases at J, with 20 bases in the middle. This CDR3 is built from 17 residues. The CDR3, as DNA: TGCGCCAGCAGCCCCACCCCAGCAGGGGCTGGCACCGGGGAGCTGTTTTTT. It is translated as CASSPTPAGAGTGELFF.

This clone was seen only once. The rearrangement joins TRBV29-1 to TRBJ1-5; a possible D gene is TRBD1 (5 bases). This CDR3 contains 12 residues. V shed 4 bases and J shed 2 bases, with 6 bases lying between them. The germline gives CDR1 SQVTM, CDR2 ANQGSEA. The DNA for the CDR3 is TGCAGCGTTGGGGGCCGCAATCAGCCCCAGCATTTT. Protein: CSVGGRNQPQHF.

The rearrangement links TRBV6-1 to TRBJ1-2; TRBD1 agrees at 7 bases. V gave up 0 bases and J gave up 4 bases; unmatched junction bases: 5. Germline lookup yields CDR1 MNHNS and CDR2 SASEGT. The CDR3 length is 15 residues. The CDR3 protein is CASSEAPGQSYGYTF. CDR3 DNA: TGTGCCAGCAGTGAAGCGCCGGGACAGAGCTATGGCTACACCTTC.

Regarding this clone: Other DNA variants within this sample encode the same CDR3. This chain connects TRBV19 to TRBJ1-1, with TRBD1 as a possible D gene (5 bases). Trimming took off 3 bases at V and 2 bases at J, with 16 bases between the two ends. The CDR3 length is 16 residues. Germline CDR1 reads LNHDA; CDR2 reads SQIVND (reference sequence). In DNA, the CDR3 is TGTGCCAGTAGTATTCAACGGGACTCAGTAAACACTGAAGCTTTCTTT. It encodes CASSIQRDSVNTEAFF. Supplemented by reference TRBV19 and TRBJ1-1, the full variable domain reads DGGITQSPKYLFRKEGQNVTLSCEQNLNHDAMYWYRQDPGQGLRLIYYSQIVNDFQKGDIAEGYSVSREKKESFPLTVTSAQKNPTAFYLCASSIQRDSVNTEAFFGQGTRLTVV.

V is TRBV15 and J is TRBJ1-2, with no clear D. Germline V lookup: CDR1 LNHNV, CDR2 YYDKDF (reference sequence). The CDR3 has 15 residues. The V end was cut by 0 bases, the J end by 7 bases, with 15 bases between. The CDR3, as DNA: TGTGCCACCAGCAGAGAGGGCCAGAACAATGGTGGCTACACCTTC. Its protein is CATSREGQNNGGYTF.

This clone was detected only once. The chain employs TRBV2 and TRBJ2-4; tentatively, D is TRBD2 (5 bases). V lost 7 bases, J lost 5 bases, and 15 bases lay in between. Germline lookup yields CDR1 SNHLY and CDR2 FYNNEI. The CDR3 consists of 14 residues. DNA of the CDR3: TGTGCCAGCAAAGGCGGGTCAAGTCAAAACATTCAGTACTTC. Encoded protein: CASKGGSSQNIQYF.

This chain links TRBV15 with TRBJ1-3, with 11 nucleotides matching TRBD1. The CDR3 covers 15 residues. The V and J ends lost 4 bases and 7 bases, in that order; junction bases with no gene match: 6. Germline CDR1 is LNHNV and CDR2 is YYDKDF (reference sequence). The CDR3 coding sequence is TGTGCCACCAGCATGGACAGGGGGCGAGGGAACACCATATATTTT. Its protein is CATSMDRGRGNTIYF.

The J gene is TRBJ2-3, the V gene TRBV7-3; D possibly corresponds to TRBD1 (6 bases). Germline CDR1 SGHTA, CDR2 FQGTGA. CDR3 length equals 13 residues. The ends were cut back, 1 base at V and 4 bases at J, with 6 bases in the middle. CDR3 sequence (DNA): TGTGCCAGCAGCTTAAAGGGGGCAGATACGCAGTATTTT. Protein product: CASSLKGADTQYF.

The chain has TRBV15 and TRBJ2-3, with D tentatively TRBD2 (5 bases). Trimming took off 5 bases at V and 2 bases at J, with 8 bases between the two ends. This CDR3 contains 13 residues. CDR1 is LNHNV, CDR2 YYDKDF, per germline (reference sequence). The CDR3 sequence: CATSPGYTDTQYF. In nucleotides, the CDR3 is TGTGCCACCAGCCCGGGGTACACAGATACGCAGTATTTT.

V gene TRBV28 combines with J gene TRBJ1-5; tentatively, D is TRBD1 (6 bases). Germline V CDR1 and CDR2: MDHEN, SYDVKM. Trimming pared 3 bases from V and 5 bases from J, leaving 11 bases between. The CDR3 totals 14 residues. CDR3 sequence: CASSLGHSHQPQHF. In DNA form, the CDR3 reads TGTGCCAGCAGTTTGGGACACTCGCATCAGCCCCAGCATTTT. Full variable domain (missing parts from reference TRBV28 and TRBJ1-5): DVKVTQSSRYLVKRTGEKVFLECVQDMDHENMFWYRQDPGLGLRLIYFSYDVKMKEKGDIPEGYSVSREKKERFSLILESASTNQTSMYLCASSLGHSHQPQHFGDGTRLSIL.

The chain employs TRBV9 and TRBJ2-3; 7 nucleotides line up with TRBD2. The CDR3 contains 12 residues. The V gene's germline CDR1 is SGDLS and CDR2 YYNGEE. J was trimmed by 5 bases and V by 3 bases; bases with no gene match: 0. CDR3 coding DNA: TGTGCCAGCAGCGCGGGAGGAGATACGCAGTATTTT. It yields the protein CASSAGGDTQYF.

The genes are TRBV5-6 and TRBJ1-4; 7 bases fit TRBD1. The CDR3 runs to 16 residues. Germline values: CDR1 SGHDT, CDR2 YYEEEE. Germline trimming cut 4 bases from V and 7 bases from J; bases unmatched to any gene: 13. CDR3 in amino acids: CASSQTKAQGREKLFF. In DNA, the CDR3 is TGTGCCAGCAGCCAGACAAAAGCACAGGGGCGTGAAAAACTGTTTTTT.